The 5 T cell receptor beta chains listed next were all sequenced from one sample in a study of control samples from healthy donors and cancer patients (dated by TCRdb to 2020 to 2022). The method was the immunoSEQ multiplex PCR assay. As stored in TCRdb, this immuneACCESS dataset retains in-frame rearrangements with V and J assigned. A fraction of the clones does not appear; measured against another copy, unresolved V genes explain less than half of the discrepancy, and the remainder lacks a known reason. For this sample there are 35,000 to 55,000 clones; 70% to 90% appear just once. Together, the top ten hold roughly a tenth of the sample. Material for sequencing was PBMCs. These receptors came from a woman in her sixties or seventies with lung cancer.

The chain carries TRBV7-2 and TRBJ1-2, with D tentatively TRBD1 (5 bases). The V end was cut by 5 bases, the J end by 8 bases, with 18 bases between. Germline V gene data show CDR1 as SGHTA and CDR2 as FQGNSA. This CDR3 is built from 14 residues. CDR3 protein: CASSTPDSRSGYTF. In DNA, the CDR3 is TGTGCCAGCAGCACGCCAGACAGCCGTTCGGGCTACACCTTC.

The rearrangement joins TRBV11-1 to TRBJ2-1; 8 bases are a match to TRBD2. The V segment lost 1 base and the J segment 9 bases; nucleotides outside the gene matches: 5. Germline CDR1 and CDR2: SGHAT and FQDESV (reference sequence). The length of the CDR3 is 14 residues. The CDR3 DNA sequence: TGTGCCAGCAGCTTAGTTAGCGGGAATAGTGAGCAGTTCTTC. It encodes CASSLVSGNSEQFF.

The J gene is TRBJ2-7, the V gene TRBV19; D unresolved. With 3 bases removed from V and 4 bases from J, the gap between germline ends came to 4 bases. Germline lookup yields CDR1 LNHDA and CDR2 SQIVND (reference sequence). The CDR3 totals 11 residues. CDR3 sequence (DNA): TGTGCCAGTAGTATGGGTTACGAGCAGTACTTC. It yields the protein CASSMGYEQYF.

CDR3 sequence reads: CASSHLTLVSGNTIYF. The DNA of the CDR3 is TGTGCCAGCAGCCACCTGACACTAGTCTCTGGAAACACCATATATTTT. V is TRBV7-9 and J is TRBJ1-3; D gene uncertain. The germline V gene has CDR1 SEHNR and CDR2 FQNEAQ (reference sequence). The CDR3 runs 16 residues. The V gene lost 5 bases and the J gene lost 0 bases, with 14 bases spanning the gap.

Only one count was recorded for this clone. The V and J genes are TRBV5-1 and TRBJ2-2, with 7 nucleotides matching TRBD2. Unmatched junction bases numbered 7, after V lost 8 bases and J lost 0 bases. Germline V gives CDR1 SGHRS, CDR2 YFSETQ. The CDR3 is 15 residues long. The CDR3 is CASPGRGANTGELFF. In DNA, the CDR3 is TGCGCCAGTCCGGGCCGGGGGGCGAACACCGGGGAGCTGTTTTTT.